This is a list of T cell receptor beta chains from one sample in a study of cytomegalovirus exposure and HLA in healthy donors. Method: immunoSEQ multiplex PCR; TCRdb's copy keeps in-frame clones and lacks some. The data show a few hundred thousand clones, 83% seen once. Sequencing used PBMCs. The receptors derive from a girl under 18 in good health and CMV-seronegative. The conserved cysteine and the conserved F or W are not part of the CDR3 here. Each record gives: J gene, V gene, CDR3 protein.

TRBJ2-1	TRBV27	ASSLTPGQGFNEQF
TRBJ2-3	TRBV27	ASSLDIWAGGSTDTQY
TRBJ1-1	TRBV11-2	ASSFGTDRENTEAF
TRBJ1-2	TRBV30	AWSPDRGYGYT
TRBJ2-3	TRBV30	AWRSGGPIDTQY
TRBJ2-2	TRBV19	ASRRGSNTGELF
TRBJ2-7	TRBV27	ASSSGGGGYEQY
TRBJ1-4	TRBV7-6	ASSPLLSVSEKLF
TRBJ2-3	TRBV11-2	ASSYSGGDTQY
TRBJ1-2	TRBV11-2	ASSAFTGELVYGYT
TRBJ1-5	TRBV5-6	ASSLGSTRQPQH